This is a list of T cell receptor beta chains from one sample in a study of vaccination effects on CD4 cells after COVID-19. Generated by immunoSEQ multiplex PCR, the TCRdb table keeps only in-frame clones and is missing some. The table lists about 41,000 clones, approximately 70% of them singletons. Their cognate antigens are unknown. The sequences come from CD4+ T cells from PBMCs cultured with HCoV-OC43 spike peptides, collected before COVID-19 vaccination. Source of these receptors: a human donor who received a COVID-19 vaccine. Both conserved end residues are part of each CDR3. The order of the fields is J gene, V gene, CDR3 protein.

TRBJ2-7,TRBV27,CASSSGLPSYEQYF
TRBJ1-1,TRBV5-4,CASSSPRDREGVGTEAFF
TRBJ1-3,TRBV27,CASSFSASHSGNTIYF
TRBJ2-5,TRBV19,CASSGPGTKETQYF
TRBJ1-6,TRBV19,CASSASHNSPLHF
TRBJ1-4,TRBV19,CASSIFGGAATNEKLFF
TRBJ2-4,TRBV4-3,CASSQVWQGEKNIQYF
TRBJ2-5,TRBV3-1/TRBV3-2,CASSQGPLVGETQYF
TRBJ1-1,TRBV7-8,CASSPRTGSTSEAFF
TRBJ2-5,TRBV13,CASTKGNRDEETQYF
TRBJ1-2,TRBV12-3/TRBV12-4,CASSLAGPYGYTF
TRBJ2-5,TRBV6-2/TRBV6-3,CASSDRAETQYF
TRBJ2-3,TRBV5-1,CASSQKDTQYF
TRBJ2-7,TRBV5-1,CASSFGGTGDSYEQYF
TRBJ1-2,TRBV19,CASSTLTRDYGYTF
TRBJ1-1,TRBV28,CASSLQVRRNTEAFF
TRBJ2-3,TRBV29-1,CSVDGGGTDTQYF
TRBJ2-6,TRBV27,CASSWGGLTGANVLTF
TRBJ2-2,TRBV6-6,CASSRGPSGVVGGELFF
TRBJ1-3,TRBV3-1/TRBV3-2,CASSQTGTFSGNTIYF
TRBJ1-2,TRBV4-3,CASSRTANYGYTF
TRBJ2-7,TRBV6-6,CASSRLAGLEKQYF
TRBJ1-2,TRBV6-5,CASSFLGSGGLTF
TRBJ2-1,TRBV4-1,CASSTPLRSGGYNEQFF
TRBJ1-4,TRBV6-5,CASTDPRGTNEKLFF
TRBJ2-6,TRBV9,CASHSGSEVAGANVLTF
TRBJ1-1,TRBV30,CAWSVGGAVRNTEAFF
TRBJ1-2,TRBV5-6,CASSPGGTSAFYGYTF
TRBJ2-7,TRBV19,CASSSEDSSYEQYF
TRBJ2-1,TRBV30,CAWSGRTASSYNEQFF
TRBJ1-3,TRBV9,CASSVESLDSGNTIYF
TRBJ1-5,TRBV19,CASTVPFNNQPQHF
TRBJ1-6,TRBV3-1/TRBV3-2,CASSQLWAGTDSPLHF
TRBJ2-7,TRBV3-1/TRBV3-2,CASSQDLASGGAEQYF
TRBJ1-1,TRBV9,CASSVGPVGGNTEAFF
TRBJ2-1,TRBV18,CASSLGLAGVNNEQFF
TRBJ2-1,TRBV18,CASSPKLREWNEQFF
TRBJ1-2,TRBV14,CASSQATRDGYTF
TRBJ2-1,TRBV11-3,CASSGTTSNEQFF
TRBJ1-1,TRBV3-1/TRBV3-2,CASSQDTDTEAFF
TRBJ2-7,TRBV7-2,CASSPRGGLAASSSYEQYF
TRBJ2-5,TRBV5-1,CASSPRTNQETQYF
TRBJ2-7,TRBV3-1/TRBV3-2,CASSPGHRAGEQYF
TRBJ2-1,TRBV4-1,CASSQEGKSQRGLAVEYNEQFF
TRBJ1-1,TRBV5-6,CASRLGGVNTEAFF
TRBJ2-7,TRBV5-8,CASSLIPRVSYEQYF
TRBJ2-7,TRBV7-2,CASSLESGAAAGYEQYF
TRBJ1-5,TRBV2,CASHDGAADQPQHF
TRBJ2-5,TRBV7-9,CASSLNQETQYF
TRBJ1-1,TRBV12-3/TRBV12-4,CASTPQGAKEAFF
TRBJ2-3,TRBV6-4,CASSASGGRDTQYF
TRBJ1-6,TRBV7-2,CASSPHPGEFHF
TRBJ1-6,TRBV15,CATSSDRTTGMNSPLHF
TRBJ2-2,TRBV14,CASSQDRMRGELFF
TRBJ1-4,TRBV24-1,CATSDSPGQGDEKLFF
TRBJ2-2,TRBV9,CASSVSPNSGELFF
TRBJ2-1,TRBV10-2,CASSKLRVAPNEQFF
TRBJ1-5,TRBV19,CASSLSTGPGQPQHF
TRBJ2-1,TRBV7-2,CASSTSGGVLGNEQFF